Only a few counts were recorded for the clone carrying this TCR beta chain. CDR3-region Arm-PCR and iRepertoire HTBI primers produced the TCR beta libraries. Authors' analysis steps: Analysis of the samples identified more than 60 TRBV and 14 TRBJ segments. Each CDR3 protein is one row after TCRdb ran MiXCR on the multiplex PCR reads. The V and J calls and clone size come from TCRdb's table, not from the authors' own analysis. The table has 550,000 to 600,000 distinct CDR3 sequences, roughly a sixth seen once. These data belong to a study of regulatory T cells in long-lasting Graves disease. Time point described: newly diagnosed GD, antithyroid drugs for less than 3 months. PBMC RNA was the source of the TCR library. The CDR3 is 15 residues long. V dropped 6 bases and J dropped 1 base, with 16 bases sitting between them. Looked up from germline, CDR1 is LNHDA and CDR2 is SQIVND (reference sequence).

This same sample was also taken into another study, of T cells in Graves' hyperthyroidism and ophthalmopathy. This second study notes: A model built on 13 V-J features separated ophthalmopathy from stable hyperthyroidism. Prediction of ophthalmopathy progression came a median roughly 6.4 months pre-onset.

The sequenced sample was peripheral blood mononuclear cells (PBMCs), obtained at new diagnosis, from a patient treated with antithyroid drugs. The receptor comes from a man aged 18-30 years with Graves disease. The V gene is TRBV19, the J gene TRBJ2-7; no clear D gene. The CDR3 loop reads CASSPQLGSSYEQYF. In nucleotides, the CDR3 is TGTGCCAGTAGCCCCCAACTGGGGTCATCCTACGAGCAGTACTTC.